This is a list of T cell receptor beta chains from one sample in a study of T cells after posttransplantation cyclophosphamide. Profiling relied on immunoSEQ multiplex PCR, and the TCRdb table lists in-frame clones only, not all of them. Listed for the sample are 20,000 to 30,000 clones, none seen a single time. Sample: PBMCs. These receptors all come from a middle-aged man in good health, CMV-negative, and a related stem cell transplant donor. CDR3s include the opening cysteine and the closing phenylalanine or tryptophan. A D gene is named only where the DNA matches it firmly. The size field is filled for only some rows; it gives once, few, many or a size class.

D: .; size: many; V: TRBV9; J: TRBJ2-2; DNA: TGTGCCAGCAGCCCGCGGCGGGACGGGGAGCTGTTTTTT; CDR3: CASSPRRDGELFF
D: .; size: .; V: TRBV30; J: TRBJ1-5; DNA: TGTGCCTGGAACGGGGGAGCAGATACGCAGCATTTT; CDR3: CAWNGGADTQHF
D: TRBD1; size: many; V: TRBV5-3; J: TRBJ1-2; DNA: TGTGCCAGAAGCGTAGCGGTTACGACAGGGGGCAACTATGGCTACACCTTC; CDR3: CARSVAVTTGGNYGYTF
D: .; size: many; V: TRBV5-4; J: TRBJ2-4; DNA: TGTGCCAGCAGCTTTGAGCAAAACATTCAGTACTTC; CDR3: CASSFEQNIQYF
D: TRBD2; size: many; V: TRBV14; J: TRBJ2-7; DNA: TGTGCCAGCAGCCCCACTAGCGGCCACTTCTACGAGCAGTACTTC; CDR3: CASSPTSGHFYEQYF
D: TRBD2; size: many; V: TRBV11-2; J: TRBJ2-3; DNA: TGTGCCAGCAGCTTAGCCGATACTAGCGGGAGGGATACGCAGTATTTT; CDR3: CASSLADTSGRDTQYF
D: .; size: many; V: TRBV6-5; J: TRBJ1-3; DNA: TGTGCCAGCAGCACAGTCTCTGGAAACACCATATATTTT; CDR3: CASSTVSGNTIYF
D: TRBD2; size: many; V: TRBV19; J: TRBJ2-3; DNA: TGTGCCACTATGAGAGCGGGAGGTACAGATACGCAGTATTTT; CDR3: CATMRAGGTDTQYF
D: .; size: many; V: TRBV10-1; J: TRBJ1-2; DNA: TGCGCCAGCAGTGATAACAGAAATTATGGCTACACCTTC; CDR3: CASSDNRNYGYTF
D: TRBD1; size: many; V: TRBV9; J: TRBJ1-3; DNA: TGTGCCAGCAGCCCCCGGGACAGGGGAAACACCATATATTTT; CDR3: CASSPRDRGNTIYF
D: .; size: many; V: TRBV7-9; J: TRBJ1-1; DNA: TGTGCCAGCAGCCTAGACAGTCCGATTAGAGGGGCTTTCTTT; CDR3: CASSLDSPIRGAFF
D: TRBD1; size: many; V: TRBV19; J: TRBJ2-7; DNA: TGTGCCAGTACCAAGACAGGGGCGAATAGCTACGAGCAGTACTTC; CDR3: CASTKTGANSYEQYF
D: .; size: many; V: TRBV7-6; J: TRBJ1-2; DNA: TGTGCCAGCAGCTTAGAGCCAGGGGTATATGGCTACACCTTC; CDR3: CASSLEPGVYGYTF
D: .; size: many; V: TRBV2; J: TRBJ2-2; DNA: TGTGCCAGCAGTGAAGTTTCCAGGGACACCGGGGAGCTGTTTTTT; CDR3: CASSEVSRDTGELFF
D: TRBD1; size: many; V: TRBV2; J: TRBJ2-2; DNA: TGTGCCAGCAACCGGGACAGGAGTATCACCGGGGAGCTGTTTTTT; CDR3: CASNRDRSITGELFF
D: .; size: few; V: TRBV6-4; J: TRBJ2-7; DNA: TGTGCCAGCAGTGATATCTTCCCCGGGGTTACCCTAGGAAGCGAGCAGTACTTC; CDR3: CASSDIFPGVTLGSEQYF
D: .; size: many; V: TRBV19; J: TRBJ2-1; DNA: TGTGCCAGTAGCCAGTCGTGGGCATCGGTTTACAATGAGCAGTTCTTC; CDR3: CASSQSWASVYNEQFF
D: TRBD2; size: many; V: TRBV19; J: TRBJ2-1; DNA: TGTGCCAGTAGTATAGGTCAGGGAGGGGATGAGCAGTTCTTC; CDR3: CASSIGQGGDEQFF
D: .; size: many; V: TRBV5-1; J: TRBJ2-6; DNA: TGCGCCAGCAGCTTGGGGGGGACTGGGGCCAACGTCCCGACTTTC; CDR3: CASSLGGTGANVPTF
D: .; size: many; V: TRBV7-2; J: TRBJ2-7; DNA: TGTGCCAGCAGCCCAGGACAGAGCTCCTACGAGCAGTACTTC; CDR3: CASSPGQSSYEQYF
D: .; size: many; V: TRBV4-1; J: TRBJ1-1; DNA: TGCGCCAGCAGCCAAATGGTACAGGGGAACACTGAAGCTTTCTTT; CDR3: CASSQMVQGNTEAFF
D: .; size: many; V: TRBV10-3; J: TRBJ1-2; DNA: TGTGCCATCAGTGGAGACAATGTGGGCTACACCTTC; CDR3: CAISGDNVGYTF
D: TRBD1; size: many; V: TRBV6-1; J: TRBJ1-4; DNA: TGTGCCAGCAGCCGAAAGGGGGCGCGGGATGAAAAACTGTTTTTT; CDR3: CASSRKGARDEKLFF
D: TRBD1; size: many; V: TRBV6-6; J: TRBJ1-1; DNA: TGTGCCAGCAGTTTCCCCAGGGGGACTGAAGCTTTCTTT; CDR3: CASSFPRGTEAFF
D: .; size: many; V: TRBV10-3; J: TRBJ2-5; DNA: TGTGCCATCAGTGATCCCCTCAGGATGGGTGAGACCCAGTACTTC; CDR3: CAISDPLRMGETQYF
D: TRBD1; size: many; V: TRBV15; J: TRBJ1-2; DNA: TGTGCCACCAGCAAGGGACAGTATGGCTACACCTTC; CDR3: CATSKGQYGYTF
D: .; size: many; V: TRBV5-1; J: TRBJ2-5; DNA: TGCGCCAGCAGCGGCACACCCCAAGAGACCCAGTACTTC; CDR3: CASSGTPQETQYF
D: TRBD1; size: many; V: TRBV6-1; J: TRBJ1-2; DNA: TGTGCCAGCAGAGAAGGACAGGGGAATGGCTACACCTTC; CDR3: CASREGQGNGYTF
D: .; size: many; V: TRBV18; J: TRBJ1-5; DNA: TGTGCCAGCTCACCAGGACAGCGAGATCAGCCCCAGCATTTT; CDR3: CASSPGQRDQPQHF
D: .; size: many; V: TRBV28; J: TRBJ1-2; DNA: TGTGCCACTCGGGGAGGGGACAAGACCTATGGCTACACCTTC; CDR3: CATRGGDKTYGYTF
D: .; size: many; V: TRBV5-6; J: TRBJ2-6; DNA: TGTGCCAGCAGGTCGAGCTCTGGGGCCAACGTCCTGACTTTC; CDR3: CASRSSSGANVLTF
D: .; size: many; V: TRBV10-3; J: TRBJ2-3; DNA: TGTGCCATCAGTGAAGACGGGGATGGCACAGATACGCAGTATTTT; CDR3: CAISEDGDGTDTQYF
D: .; size: many; V: TRBV6-6; J: TRBJ2-5; DNA: TGTGCCAGCACTCGACAGCCCCAAGAGACCCAGTACTTC; CDR3: CASTRQPQETQYF
D: TRBD2; size: few; V: TRBV7-2; J: TRBJ2-7; DNA: TGTGCCAGCAGCTTAGCTAGCGGGGGTCCCGTCGAGCAGTACTTC; CDR3: CASSLASGGPVEQYF
D: .; size: many; V: TRBV7-8; J: TRBJ2-2; DNA: TGTGCCAGCAGCTTAGAGCGACAGACGAACACCGGGGAGCTGTTTTTT; CDR3: CASSLERQTNTGELFF
D: .; size: many; V: TRBV5-1; J: TRBJ1-2; DNA: TGCGCCAGCAGCTTGGATCTGGCGACAGGCCTAGGCTACACCTTC; CDR3: CASSLDLATGLGYTF
D: TRBD2; size: many; V: TRBV27; J: TRBJ2-7; DNA: TGTGCCAGCAGTCCGCGGGGCGGGAGCTACGAGCAGTACTTC; CDR3: CASSPRGGSYEQYF
D: TRBD1; size: many; V: TRBV5-8; J: TRBJ1-5; DNA: TGTGCCAGCAGCTTGGGTCGGGACAGAGATCAGCCCCAGCATTTT; CDR3: CASSLGRDRDQPQHF
D: .; size: many; V: TRBV7-8; J: TRBJ1-5; DNA: TGTGCCAGCAAGGGAGAAAATAGCAATCAGCCCCAGCATTTT; CDR3: CASKGENSNQPQHF
D: TRBD1; size: many; V: TRBV9; J: TRBJ2-1; DNA: TGTGCCAGCAGCGCGGGACAGGGGGCCCACAATGAGCAGTTCTTC; CDR3: CASSAGQGAHNEQFF
D: .; size: many; V: TRBV19; J: TRBJ2-3; DNA: TGTGCCAGCAGCCACGCCAGGGGGGCAGATACGCAGTATTTT; CDR3: CASSHARGADTQYF
D: TRBD1; size: many; V: TRBV11-3; J: TRBJ1-1; DNA: TGTGCCAGCAGCTCCGGGACAGGCCGTGAAGCTTTCTTT; CDR3: CASSSGTGREAFF
D: .; size: many; V: TRBV5-1; J: TRBJ2-3; DNA: TGCGCCAGCAGCCCCGGACTGGCCGGCACAGATACGCAGTATTTT; CDR3: CASSPGLAGTDTQYF
D: .; size: many; V: TRBV5-1; J: TRBJ2-7; DNA: TGCGCCAGCAGCCGGGACAACACTGCGCAGTACTTC; CDR3: CASSRDNTAQYF
D: .; size: many; V: TRBV28; J: TRBJ1-2; DNA: TGTGCCAGCAGTTTTCCCAGGGCCTACTATGGCTACACCTTC; CDR3: CASSFPRAYYGYTF
D: .; size: few; V: TRBV21-1; J: TRBJ2-1; DNA: TGTGCCAGCAGCTTACCGAGGGGGCGGTTGAATGAGCAGTTCTTC; CDR3: CASSLPRGRLNEQFF
D: TRBD2; size: many; V: TRBV5-1; J: TRBJ2-1; DNA: TGCGCCAGCAGCGCCCGACTAGCGGGGGGCGTCCCGAATGAGCAGTTCTTC; CDR3: CASSARLAGGVPNEQFF
D: .; size: .; V: TRBV7-6; J: TRBJ2-3; DNA: TGTGCCAGCGGCTACCGGGACTTCACAGATACGCAGTATTTT; CDR3: CASGYRDFTDTQYF
D: TRBD1; size: many; V: TRBV5-4; J: TRBJ1-4; DNA: TGTGCCAGCAGCTTAGGGGGCCAGTCGAGCGGCAATGAAAAACTGTTTTTT; CDR3: CASSLGGQSSGNEKLFF
D: TRBD2; size: many; V: TRBV9; J: TRBJ2-3; DNA: TGTGCCAGCAGCGGAGGGACTAGCGGGAGCACAGATACGCAGTATTTT; CDR3: CASSGGTSGSTDTQYF